Reported below is one TCR beta chain. This record comes from a study of shared T cell receptors in the human thymus. The germline V gene encodes CDR1 SGDLS and CDR2 YYNGEE. The CDR3 loop spans 18 amino acids. V shed 0 bases and J 2 bases; nucleotides not matched to a gene: 5. This table comes from immunoSEQ multiplex PCR, and its TCRdb copy is limited to in-frame clones, with some not included. The table has hundreds of thousands of clones, around 95% seen once; the top ten hold approximately 0.018%. This receptor was obtained from a human donor. Sequences were obtained from thymocytes. The gene calls are TRBV9 and TRBJ2-6, with 10 bases matching TRBD1. The CDR3 loop reads CASSVGDRGEPGANVLTF. Written as DNA, the CDR3 is TGTGCCAGCAGCGTAGGGGACAGGGGAGAACCTGGGGCCAACGTCCTGACTTTC.